These 17 T cell receptor beta chains were sequenced from one sample in a study of glioma-infiltrating T cells after dendritic cell vaccination (dated by TCRdb to between 2015 and 2016). The library was generated by the immunoSEQ multiplex PCR assay. TCRdb provides this immuneACCESS table in a form limited to in-frame rearrangements. Some clones are lacking; in checked studies, under half of them reflect an unresolved V gene, and why the rest are absent is not known. This sample lists 75,000 to 85,000 clones; about nine tenths were detected once. The ten top clones hold 2% to 2.5% of the sample. According to the study, the label for this sample's time point signals: after dendritic cell vaccination, including at tumor progression/relapse. The sample in question was blood, obtained after dendritic cell vaccination. These receptors were collected from a human donor with glioblastoma.

The chain recombines TRBV6-1 with TRBJ2-3; D is ambiguous. Germline loops: CDR1 MNHNS, CDR2 SASEGT. This CDR3 is built from 14 residues. Trimming removed 7 bases at V and 1 base at J, with 12 bases between. The CDR3 region has the DNA TGTGCCAGCAATCTTAGGCAGGGCACAGATACGCAGTATTTT. It codes for CASNLRQGTDTQYF.

This clone was picked up one time. V and J are TRBV7-8 and TRBJ2-7; D is perhaps TRBD1 (6 bases). V lost 0 bases to trimming and J lost 6 bases, with 12 bases between them. Germline V gene data show CDR1 as SGHVS and CDR2 as FQNEAQ. The CDR3 covers 14 residues. CDR3 in amino acids: CASSLALGAVEQYF. The CDR3, as DNA: TGTGCCAGCAGCTTAGCGCTGGGGGCGGTCGAGCAGTACTTC.

The CDR3 DNA reads as TGTGCCAGCATGGTCGGGATCCTAGCCAAAAACATTCAGTACTTC. It is translated as CASMVGILAKNIQYF. The V and J genes are TRBV6-1 and TRBJ2-4; weak D call: TRBD2 (5 bases). V was shortened by 7 bases and J by 0 bases, with 13 bases between the two germline ends. This CDR3 is 15 amino acids long. The germline V gene has CDR1 MNHNS and CDR2 SASEGT.

This clone showed up just a few times. CDR3 amino acids: CASSLAGTGNTEAFF. CDR3 bases: TGCGCCAGCAGCTTGGCCGGGACAGGGAACACTGAAGCTTTCTTT. The chain is built from TRBV5-1 and TRBJ1-1; 8 positions agree with TRBD1. The CDR3 has 15 residues. Germline V CDR1 and CDR2: SGHRS, YFSETQ. V lost 0 bases and J lost 1; bases outside the gene matches: 2.

This clone showed up just once. The chain is built from TRBV19 and TRBJ1-5, with a weak D call TRBD1 (6 bases). The V end lost 2 bases, the J end lost 0 bases, and 11 bases lay between the germline ends. The V gene's germline CDR1 is LNHDA and CDR2 SQIVND (reference sequence). The CDR3 extends over 16 amino acids. The CDR3 here is CASSILGTYSNQPQHF. CDR3 DNA sequence: TGTGCCAGTAGTATACTCGGGACATATAGCAATCAGCCCCAGCATTTT.

This clone was seen once. This chain uses TRBV5-6 with TRBJ2-2; 7 positions match TRBD1. This CDR3 has 15 residues. V was clipped by 4 bases and J by 1 base; unmatched bases: 4. Looked up from germline, CDR1 is SGHDT and CDR2 is YYEEEE. The CDR3 sequence is CASSTDRENTGELFF. CDR3 sequence (DNA): TGTGCCAGCAGCACCGACAGGGAGAACACCGGGGAGCTGTTTTTT.

The rearrangement uses TRBV7-2 and TRBJ2-3; 12 nucleotides match TRBD1. Looked up from germline, CDR1 is SGHTA and CDR2 is FQGNSA. V dropped 5 bases and J dropped 2; count of bases not matched to a gene: 14. The CDR3 is made up of 19 amino acids. The DNA of the CDR3 is TGTGCCAGCAGCACCTCCGGGACAGGGGGCTTTACCCTCACAGATACGCAGTATTTT. As protein: CASSTSGTGGFTLTDTQYF.

The CDR3 DNA follows: TGTGCCAGCATCAAACCGCAGGGGGTCGCGAACACCGGGGAGCTGTTTTTT. Translating gives CASIKPQGVANTGELFF. The chain is built from TRBV7-9 and TRBJ2-2; 7 bases are a match to TRBD1. The V gene end was trimmed by 7 bases and the J gene end by 0 bases; junction bases not matched to a gene: 11. This CDR3 comprises 17 residues. Germline CDR1 reads SEHNR; CDR2 reads FQNEAQ (reference sequence).

V usage is TRBV29-1 and J usage is TRBJ2-7, with 13 bases lining up with TRBD2. This CDR3 comprises 14 residues. Germline CDR1 and CDR2: SQVTM and ANQGSEA. Trimming cost V 7 bases and J 2 bases; bases outside gene matches: 5. CDR3 in amino acids: CSAGGLAGTYEQYF. In nucleotides, the CDR3 is TGCAGCGCCGGGGGACTAGCGGGAACCTACGAGCAGTACTTC.

The chain employs TRBV5-1 and TRBJ1-1; TRBD1 matches at 8 bases. The CDR3 length is 16 residues. Germline values: CDR1 SGHRS, CDR2 YFSETQ. The ends lost 0 bases at V and 1 base at J; junction bases unmatched: 5. DNA for the CDR3: TGCGCCAGCAGCTTGGTGGCAGGGGGCCGGAACACTGAAGCTTTCTTT. Amino acid sequence: CASSLVAGGRNTEAFF.

The chain links TRBV5-4 to TRBJ2-2; 7 nucleotides align to TRBD2. Germline V gene lookup returns CDR1 SGHNT and CDR2 YYREEE (reference sequence). This CDR3 has 16 amino acids. J gave up 4 bases and V 1 base, and 7 bases lay outside the gene matches. The CDR3 here is CASSLRGRKATGELFF. CDR3 nucleotide sequence: TGTGCCAGCAGCTTGCGCGGGAGAAAGGCCACCGGGGAGCTGTTTTTT.

The chain combines TRBV5-1 with TRBJ2-5; TRBD2 matches 7 bases. The ends lost 4 bases at V and 5 bases at J; junction bases unmatched: 8. Germline lookup yields CDR1 SGHRS and CDR2 YFSETQ. The CDR3 extends over 14 amino acids. CDR3 in amino acids: CASSISHSGETQYF. DNA for the CDR3: TGCGCCAGCAGCATTTCCCATAGCGGGGAGACCCAGTACTTC.

This rearrangement joins TRBV27 to TRBJ2-7, with TRBD1 matching over 7 bases. The V gene's germline CDR1 is MNHEY and CDR2 SMNVEV (reference sequence). The V segment lost 4 bases and the J segment 2 bases; nucleotides outside the gene matches: 8. The CDR3 totals 15 residues. CDR3 region: CASSSFLDRAYEQYF. DNA of the CDR3: TGTGCCAGCAGTTCCTTTCTAGACAGGGCCTACGAGCAGTACTTC.

The CDR3 protein is CATSAPGQGALGANVLTF. Written as DNA, the CDR3 is TGTGCCACCAGCGCCCCGGGACAGGGGGCGTTAGGGGCCAACGTCCTGACTTTC. The gene calls are TRBV15 and TRBJ2-6; TRBD1 matches at 12 bases. With V trimmed by 5 bases and J by 4 bases, 9 bases remained unmatched. CDR3 length: 18 amino acids. The germline V gene encodes CDR1 LNHNV and CDR2 YYDKDF (reference sequence).

This chain links TRBV5-8 with TRBJ2-7, with D uncertain. Germline CDR1 is SGHTS and CDR2 is YDEGEE. V was cut by 0 bases and J by 0 bases, with 7 bases left in between. This CDR3 has 14 residues. The CDR3 DNA reads as TGTGCCAGCAGCTTGGACCGGAGCTCCTACGAGCAGTACTTC. It encodes CASSLDRSSYEQYF.

For the CDR3, the DNA is TGCGCCAGAGGGGGGGTGCGTTTAAAACTGTTTTTT. Amino acid sequence: CARGGVRLKLFF. This chain uses TRBV10-1 with TRBJ1-4, with D maybe TRBD1 (6 bases). V was clipped by 9 bases and J by 10 bases, with 15 bases between them. The germline CDR1 and CDR2 sequences are WNHNN and SYGVQD (reference sequence). This CDR3 is 12 amino acids long.

The chain recombines TRBV7-6 with TRBJ2-7, with D tentatively TRBD2 (5 bases). CDR1 is SGHVS, CDR2 FNYEAQ, per germline. The CDR3 loop spans 13 amino acids. V was shortened by 5 bases and J by 0 bases, with 8 bases between the two germline ends. CDR3 DNA: TGTGCCAGCAGCCGGGATAGCTCCTACGAGCAGTACTTC. Amino acid sequence: CASSRDSSYEQYF.